One sample yielded the 23 T cell receptor beta chains listed below, sequenced in a study of blood T cell repertoires in COVID-19. Generated by immunoSEQ multiplex PCR, the TCRdb table keeps only in-frame clones and is missing some. Here the sample spans under 200,000 clones, 86% being singletons. Sequences were obtained from peripheral blood. The receptors come from a man in his sixties or seventies with acute or convalescent COVID-19.

The chain recombines TRBV5-4 with TRBJ1-5, with TRBD1 matching 7 bases. Germline CDR1 SGHNT, CDR2 YYREEE (reference sequence). The V segment lost 3 bases and the J segment 6 bases; nucleotides outside the gene matches: 6. The CDR3 is 14 amino acids. The CDR3 sequence is CASSSEGAGQPQHF. The CDR3, as DNA: TGTGCCAGCAGCTCAGAGGGGGCGGGTCAGCCCCAGCATTTT.

V and J are TRBV7-9 and TRBJ2-2; the D is unclear. Germline V gene data show CDR1 as SEHNR and CDR2 as FQNEAQ (reference sequence). Trimming left V 7 bases short and J 6 bases short, with 21 bases between. CDR3 length equals 16 residues. CDR3 region: CASNRRPAQIAGELFF. CDR3 bases: TGTGCCAGCAACCGGCGACCGGCACAGATCGCCGGGGAGCTGTTTTTT. The full variable domain, in which reference TRBV7-9 and TRBJ2-2 provide the parts outside the CDR3, is DTGVSQNPRHKITKRGQNVTFRCDPISEHNRLYWYRQTLGQGPEFLTYFQNEAQLEKSRLLSDRFSAERPKGSFSTLEIQRTEQGDSAMYLCASNRRPAQIAGELFFGEGSRLTVL.

V is TRBV27 and J is TRBJ1-3; TRBD1 matches 8 bases. V shed 1 base and J 0 bases; nucleotides not matched to a gene: 8. Germline lookup yields CDR1 MNHEY and CDR2 SMNVEV (reference sequence). This CDR3 is 18 amino acids long. CDR3 region: CASSLYRQGYNSGNTIYF. CDR3 coding DNA: TGTGCCAGCAGTTTATACCGACAGGGGTATAACTCTGGAAACACCATATATTTT.

This chain links TRBV5-6 with TRBJ2-3, with TRBD2 as a possible D gene (5 bases). The length of the CDR3 is 14 residues. Germline V gene lookup returns CDR1 SGHDT and CDR2 YYEEEE. Trimming left V 0 bases short and J 5 bases short, with 10 bases between. The CDR3 bases are TGTGCCAGCAGCTTGGCTTCCGGGAAAGATACGCAGTATTTT. It translates to CASSLASGKDTQYF. Together with reference TRBV5-6 and TRBJ2-3, the CDR3 gives the full variable domain: DAGVTQSPTHLIKTRGQQVTLRCSPKSGHDTVSWYQQALGQGPQFIFQYYEEEERQRGNFPDRFSGHQFPNYSSELNVNALLLGDSALYLCASSLASGKDTQYFGPGTRLTVL.

The CDR3 protein is CAISESGPLKPQHF. The CDR3 DNA is TGTGCCATCAGTGAGTCTGGGCCTTTAAAGCCCCAGCATTTT. The V gene is TRBV10-3, the J gene TRBJ1-5; D remains ambiguous. The length of the CDR3 is 14 residues. Trimming cost V 0 bases and J 8 bases, with 11 bases left between them. Germline loops: CDR1 ENHRY, CDR2 SYGVKD.

This clone was seen more than once but under ten times. The chain combines TRBV2 with TRBJ2-7; D might be TRBD1 (5 bases). CDR1 SNHLY and CDR2 FYNNEI come from the germline V gene. V lost 6 bases, J lost 0 bases, and 21 bases lay in between. The CDR3 runs to 17 residues. The CDR3 DNA reads as TGTGCCAGCAGGGATCCATGGGGTGACAGCAACTCCTACGAGCAGTACTTC. Its translation is CASRDPWGDSNSYEQYF.

The J gene is TRBJ1-5, the V gene TRBV3-1 (or the pseudogene TRBV3-2); D gene uncertain. Per the germline V gene, CDR1 is LGHDT and CDR2 is YNNKEL (reference sequence). V was trimmed by 5 bases and J by 7 bases, leaving 9 bases between them. The CDR3 totals 12 residues. The CDR3 region has the DNA TGTGCCAGCAGCTCAGAGGGACAGCCCCAGCATTTT. Translated: CASSSEGQPQHF.

The chain couples TRBV30 to TRBJ1-3; D may be TRBD1 (6 bases). Germline CDR1 GTSNPN, CDR2 SVGIG (reference sequence). This CDR3 is built from 15 residues. V lost 1 base to trimming and J lost 4 bases, with 14 bases between them. The CDR3 DNA sequence: TGTGCCTGGAGTGCCCCCGGACAGCGGGGAAACACCATATATTTT. Translation gives CAWSAPGQRGNTIYF.

The V and J genes are TRBV28 and TRBJ2-3, with 7 bases that match TRBD2. After removal of 4 bases from V and 6 bases from J, the junction contained 22 bases not matched to a gene. The CDR3 is made up of 19 amino acids. In germline, CDR1 is MDHEN, CDR2 SYDVKM. The CDR3 coding sequence is TGTGCCAGCAGTTCCCCACCACTGAGTCGGCGGGAGCTCACGGATACGCAGTATTTT. It codes for CASSSPPLSRRELTDTQYF. The full variable domain, with the rest looked up from reference TRBV28 and TRBJ2-3, is DVKVTQSSRYLVKRTGEKVFLECVQDMDHENMFWYRQDPGLGLRLIYFSYDVKMKEKGDIPEGYSVSREKKERFSLILESASTNQTSMYLCASSSPPLSRRELTDTQYFGPGTRLTVL.

This rearrangement joins TRBV5-6 to TRBJ2-6; D is ambiguous. The CDR3 length is 12 residues. V dropped 7 bases and J dropped 4 bases, with 6 bases sitting between them. Germline loops: CDR1 SGHDT, CDR2 YYEEEE. The DNA of the CDR3 is TGTGCCAGCGAGGAGGGGGCCAACGTCCTGACTTTC. As protein: CASEEGANVLTF.

The J gene is TRBJ2-5, the V gene TRBV6-5; TRBD2 matches at 8 bases. The germline gives CDR1 MNHEY, CDR2 SVGAGI. This CDR3 spans 13 amino acids. With 6 bases clipped from V and 5 bases from J, the junction kept 5 bases outside the gene matches. CDR3 in amino acids: CASSRGGLETQYF. The CDR3, as DNA: TGTGCCAGCAGCCGGGGGGGGCTGGAGACCCAGTACTTC.

This sequence joins TRBV28 and TRBJ1-4, with 7 bases that match TRBD1. V dropped 11 bases and J dropped 2; count of bases not matched to a gene: 5. The CDR3 contains 13 residues. The germline V gene has CDR1 MDHEN and CDR2 SYDVKM. CDR3 sequence (DNA): TGTGCCGGAAGCAGGGGGACTAATGAAAAACTGTTTTTT. Translated, it gives CAGSRGTNEKLFF. Full variable domain (remainder filled in from reference TRBV28 and TRBJ1-4): DVKVTQSSRYLVKRTGEKVFLECVQDMDHENMFWYRQDPGLGLRLIYFSYDVKMKEKGDIPEGYSVSREKKERFSLILESASTNQTSMYLCAGSRGTNEKLFFGSGTQLSVL.

This clone has just one count. The chain recombines TRBV29-1 with TRBJ2-6, with a weak D call TRBD2 (5 bases). The CDR3 length is 17 residues. V shed 6 bases and J shed 0 bases, with 18 bases lying between them. The germline gives CDR1 SQVTM, CDR2 ANQGSEA. CDR3 residues: CSVPREGVNSGANVLTF. CDR3 DNA: TGCAGCGTACCCCGGGAAGGCGTAAACTCTGGGGCCAACGTCCTGACTTTC.

The chain combines TRBV19 with TRBJ1-6; D is uncertain. V shed 8 bases and J shed 6 bases, with 11 bases lying between them. CDR1 and CDR2 from the germline V gene are LNHDA and SQIVND (reference sequence). This CDR3 region has 13 residues. CDR3 loop: CASSQALNSPLHF. The CDR3 nucleotides are TGTGCCAGTTCGCAGGCCCTTAATTCACCCCTCCACTTT.

This sequence joins TRBV28 and TRBJ2-1; the match to TRBD1 covers 7 bases. The CDR3 sequence is 15 residues long. The V gene end was trimmed by 7 bases and the J gene end by 4 bases; junction bases not matched to a gene: 10. The germline V gene has CDR1 MDHEN and CDR2 SYDVKM. DNA for the CDR3: TGTGCCAGCACCTCACCGGGACAGCCTTACAATGAGCAGTTCTTC. Amino acids: CASTSPGQPYNEQFF.

The chain joins TRBV4-3 to TRBJ2-7, with 7 bases matching TRBD1. CDR1 LGHNA and CDR2 YSLEER come from the germline V gene. V shed 0 bases and J 2 bases; nucleotides not matched to a gene: 4. There are 15 residues in the CDR3. The CDR3 nucleotides are TGCGCCAGCAGCCAAGATCTAGGACAGGCCTACGAGCAGTACTTC. It encodes CASSQDLGQAYEQYF.

V gene TRBV28 combines with J gene TRBJ2-2; 7 bases align to TRBD1. This CDR3 spans 18 amino acids. V was clipped by 8 bases and J by 2 bases; unmatched bases: 17. Per the germline V gene, CDR1 is MDHEN and CDR2 is SYDVKM. In DNA, the CDR3 is TGTGCCAGCCGGAAAAGGCACTGGGACAGAGGAAACACCGGGGAGCTGTTTTTT. Translation gives CASRKRHWDRGNTGELFF.

V gene TRBV9 combines with J gene TRBJ2-7; tentative D call: TRBD2 (5 bases). CDR3 length equals 15 residues. Trimming removed 4 bases at V and 3 bases at J, with 17 bases between. Germline CDR1 reads SGDLS; CDR2 reads YYNGEE. The CDR3 coding sequence is TGTGCCAGCAGCACCTCCCCCGCAGACTACTACGAGCAGTACTTC. It encodes CASSTSPADYYEQYF.

Points on this clone: Other nucleotide sequences in the sample specify the same CDR3. J is TRBJ1-1 and V is TRBV28, with 7 positions matching TRBD1. V lost 2 bases, J lost 4 bases, and 7 bases stayed unmatched. The CDR3 runs to 15 residues. Germline V CDR1 and CDR2: MDHEN, SYDVKM. CDR3 nucleotide sequence: TGTGCCAGCAGTTTACCCAGACAGGGTGGCACTGAAGCTTTCTTT. Protein: CASSLPRQGGTEAFF.

V usage is TRBV11-2 and J usage is TRBJ2-2; tentatively, D is TRBD1 (5 bases). Trimming shortened V by 6 bases and J by 6 bases, and 14 bases separated the two germline ends. The germline V gene encodes CDR1 SGHAT and CDR2 FQNNGV. This CDR3 has 14 amino acids. CDR3 sequence (DNA): TGTGCCAGCAGTTCGAGGAAGGGGTCCGGGGAGCTGTTTTTT. As protein: CASSSRKGSGELFF.

The rearrangement uses TRBV3-1 (or the pseudogene TRBV3-2) and TRBJ1-1, with unresolved D. There are 14 residues in the CDR3. Trimming stripped 0 bases from V and 1 base from J, with 6 bases between. Germline V gene data show CDR1 as LGHDT and CDR2 as YNNKEL (reference sequence). DNA for the CDR3: TGTGCCAGCAGCCAAGATGGCGGGAACACTGAAGCTTTCTTT. It codes for CASSQDGGNTEAFF.

The chain is built from TRBV13 and TRBJ1-2, with D perhaps TRBD1 (6 bases). CDR3 length: 17 amino acids. Between the trimmed V and J ends, which lost 5 bases and 4 bases, there was a span of 23 bases. CDR1 PRHDT and CDR2 FYEKMQ come from the germline V gene (reference sequence). The DNA for the CDR3 is TGTGCCAGCAGCATAACCCAAGCGAGGGGGTTATCCTATGGCTACACCTTC. This translates into CASSITQARGLSYGYTF.

The chain carries TRBV27 and TRBJ1-6; 9 bases map to TRBD1. This CDR3 is built from 15 residues. V dropped 1 base and J dropped 9; count of bases not matched to a gene: 4. CDR1 and CDR2 from the germline V gene are MNHEY and SMNVEV (reference sequence). CDR3 DNA: TGTGCCAGCAGTTTATTTGGGACAGGGAGTTCACCCCTCCACTTT. It yields the protein CASSLFGTGSSPLHF.